The T cell receptor beta chain described here comes from a study of Ad26.COV2.S vaccination and SARS-CoV-2 variants. About the study: Enrollment placed the donor in the COV1001 Ad26.COV2.S trial arm.

Measured with immunoSEQ multiplex PCR; TCRdb has only the in-frame clones, and not every one. The table has 300,000 to 400,000 clones, about nine tenths seen once. The CDR3 spans 14 residues. Germline CDR1 is SGHTA and CDR2 is FQGNSA. Germline trimming cut 4 bases from V and 1 base from J; bases unmatched to any gene: 3. A word on this clone: At the DNA level, this CDR3 is encoded by other sequences in the same sample as well.

Treatment meaning: roughly 18 received Ad26.COV2.S at low or high dose, single or two shots; 5 received placebo; per-sample allocation not given. Repertoires come from day 63 after the first vaccine or placebo injection. The clonotype comes from a person between 18 and 59 years old who received the Ad26.COV2.S COVID-19 vaccine or a placebo. Sequencing was performed on peripheral blood, taken in a trial of Ad26.COV2.S vaccine versus placebo. The V gene is TRBV7-2, the J gene TRBJ1-1; TRBD1 agrees at 7 bases. The CDR3 sequence is CASSSRTGNTEAFF. The DNA of the CDR3 is TGTGCCAGCAGCTCACGGACAGGGAACACTGAAGCTTTCTTT.